The T cell receptor beta chain described here comes from a study of blood T cells in healthy people across ages. The CDR3 has 15 amino acids. Germline CDR1 is SGHTA and CDR2 is FQGNSA. The use of a sample-barcoded 5' primer and a J-beta primer mix characterized a second PCR of roughly 6 to 11 cycles. One entry per CDR3 protein, called by TCRdb with MiXCR from the 5' RACE reads. The table has some 1.4 million distinct CDR3 sequences, roughly 40% seen once. A word on this clonotype: The junction differs from germline at one of its ends, possibly a read error.

Specimen: blood. The sequence was collected from a woman under 30 in good health. This chain joins TRBV7-2 and TRBJ1-5, with D tentatively TRBD1 (5 bases). The CDR3 spells CASSDGGYGNQPQHF. In DNA, the CDR3 is TGTGCCAGCAGCGATGGGGGTTATGGCAACCAGCCCCAGCATTTT. The entire variable domain, with the rest obtained from reference TRBV7-2 and TRBJ1-5, is as follows: GAGVSQSPSNKVTEKGKDVELRCDPISGHTALYWYRQSLGQGLEFLIYFQGNSAPDKSGLPSDRFSAERTGGSVSTLTIQRTQQEDSAVYLCASSDGGYGNQPQHFGDGTRLSIL.